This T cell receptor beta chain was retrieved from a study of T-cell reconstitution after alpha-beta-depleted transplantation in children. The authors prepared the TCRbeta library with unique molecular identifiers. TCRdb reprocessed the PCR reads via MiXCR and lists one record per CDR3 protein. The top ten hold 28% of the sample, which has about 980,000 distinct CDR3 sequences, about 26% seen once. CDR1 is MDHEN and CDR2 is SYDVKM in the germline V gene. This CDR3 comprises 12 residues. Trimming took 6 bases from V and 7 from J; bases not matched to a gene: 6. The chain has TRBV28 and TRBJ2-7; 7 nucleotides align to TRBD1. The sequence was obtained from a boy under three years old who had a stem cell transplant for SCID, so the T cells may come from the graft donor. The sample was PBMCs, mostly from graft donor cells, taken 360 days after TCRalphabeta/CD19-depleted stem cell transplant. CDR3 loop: CASRILQGEQYF. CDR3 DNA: TGTGCCAGCAGAATCCTACAGGGGGAGCAGTACTTC.